The clone carrying this TCR beta chain was recorded only once. The sample originates from a study of CD8 T cells in Susac syndrome. TEMRA cells were FACS-enriched, and CD8+ and CD4+ T cells were isolated negatively. Random hexamers were used to reverse transcribe the RNA input (roughly 0.5 to 1 ug). The authors amplified TCR beta CDR3 across 54 Vbeta and 13 Jbeta using immunoSEQ multiplex PCR. Via MiXCR, TCRdb re-called the immunoSEQ multiplex PCR reads, giving one row per CDR3 protein. The sample contains 150,000 to 200,000 distinct CDR3 sequences, 95% of which appear only once. This CDR3 has 16 residues. In germline, CDR1 is SGHTA, CDR2 FQGNSA. V lost 5 bases, J lost 1 base, and 18 bases lay in between.

This chain connects TRBV7-2 to TRBJ2-7, with D tentatively TRBD1 (8 bases). The sequencing sample was made of CD8+ T cells from PBMCs. This clonotype was sampled from a human donor with multiple sclerosis. The CDR3 loop reads CASSLHHRGGSYEQYF. The CDR3 region has the DNA TGTGCCAGCAGCCTCCACCACAGGGGGGGATCCTACGAGCAGTACTTC.